The 10 T cell receptor beta chains reported below all come from one sample, sequenced in a study of shared clonotypes between healthy human individuals. Assay: immunoSEQ multiplex PCR; the TCRdb copy retains only in-frame clones and omits some. Among 2 million to 3 million clones listed, around 90% were seen once. The sequencing input was naive CD4+ T cells sorted from blood. The subset denotes: CD45RA+ positively selected. These receptors were obtained from a man younger than 35 in good health.

This rearrangement joins TRBV7-8 to TRBJ2-3, with D perhaps TRBD1 (5 bases). Germline CDR1 SGHVS, CDR2 FQNEAQ. V lost 1 base and J 3 bases, leaving 17 bases between the germline ends. This CDR3 is 17 amino acids long. CDR3: CASSLVDTGSLTDTQYF. The DNA for the CDR3 is TGTGCCAGCAGCTTAGTCGATACAGGAAGTCTAACAGATACGCAGTATTTT.

This chain joins TRBV10-3 and TRBJ1-4; D perhaps matches TRBD1 (6 bases). CDR1 and CDR2 (germline): ENHRY, SYGVKD. The V and J ends lost 3 bases and 7 bases respectively, with 12 bases between them. This CDR3 spans 14 amino acids. CDR3 nucleotides: TGTGCCATCAGTGATGGGGGGGCCAGTGAAAAACTGTTTTTT. Translated, it gives CAISDGGASEKLFF.

The chain couples TRBV19 to TRBJ2-1; TRBD2 agrees at 7 bases. Per the germline V gene, CDR1 is LNHDA and CDR2 is SQIVND (reference sequence). V lost 5 bases and J lost 0; bases outside the gene matches: 4. CDR3 length equals 15 residues. The CDR3 DNA reads TGTGCCAGTAGTGTGGGGGGGGTCTCCTACAATGAGCAGTTCTTC. Amino acids: CASSVGGVSYNEQFF.

The V call is TRBV29-1, the J call TRBJ2-5, with TRBD2 matching over 7 bases. The CDR3 is 13 residues long. The germline V gene encodes CDR1 SQVTM and CDR2 ANQGSEA. J gave up 4 bases and V 3 bases, and 5 bases lay outside the gene matches. The CDR3 DNA is TGCAGCGTTGAGAGCGGGGTTGGAGAGACCCAGTACTTC. Translated, it gives CSVESGVGETQYF.

This chain links TRBV10-3 with TRBJ2-7, with D perhaps matching TRBD2 (5 bases). V was cut by 0 bases and J by 0 bases, with 12 bases left in between. This CDR3 is built from 16 residues. CDR1 and CDR2 (germline): ENHRY, SYGVKD. CDR3 loop: CAISESWTRSSYEQYF. CDR3 coding DNA: TGTGCCATCAGTGAGTCGTGGACTCGGAGCTCCTACGAGCAGTACTTC.

This chain joins TRBV9 and TRBJ2-7, with D perhaps being TRBD1 or TRBD2 (5 bases each). Trimming removed 3 bases from V and 3 bases from J, with 16 bases in between. CDR1 is SGDLS and CDR2 is YYNGEE in the germline V gene. The CDR3 loop spans 15 amino acids. CDR3 bases: TGTGCCAGCAGCGGAGGGATTACAGGAAACTACGAGCAGTACTTC. Its translation is CASSGGITGNYEQYF.

There are a few counts of this clone. This sequence joins TRBV2 and TRBJ1-1; D perhaps matches TRBD1 (5 bases). Looked up from germline, CDR1 is SNHLY and CDR2 is FYNNEI. Trimming stripped 7 bases from V and 2 bases from J, with 11 bases between. The CDR3 spans 13 residues. For the CDR3, the DNA is TGTGCCAGCATCAAGACAGCAAACACTGAAGCTTTCTTT. It is translated as CASIKTANTEAFF.

This clone was seen once. The genes are TRBV4-1 and TRBJ2-3; D gene ambiguous. The CDR3 totals 11 residues. V lost 0 bases, J lost 8 bases, and 3 bases lay in between. Germline-derived CDR1 and CDR2 are MGHRA and YSYEKL. In DNA form, the CDR3 reads TGCGCCAGCAGCCAAGATGTTACGCAGTATTTT. It specifies CASSQDVTQYF.

This chain links TRBV2 with TRBJ2-3; 7 bases agree with TRBD1. The CDR3 contains 15 residues. Per the germline V gene, CDR1 is SNHLY and CDR2 is FYNNEI. V dropped 6 bases and J dropped 0; count of bases not matched to a gene: 6. The CDR3 region has the DNA TGTGCCAGCAGGGGGACAGTAAGGAGCACAGATACGCAGTATTTT. Translating gives CASRGTVRSTDTQYF.

The rearrangement joins TRBV28 to TRBJ2-2; D uncertain. With 3 bases removed from V and 0 bases from J, the gap between germline ends came to 11 bases. The CDR3 spans 16 residues. Per germline, CDR1 MDHEN and CDR2 SYDVKM. The CDR3 DNA follows: TGTGCCAGCAGTTTGGGGATAGCCACGAACACCGGGGAGCTGTTTTTT. Translation gives CASSLGIATNTGELFF.